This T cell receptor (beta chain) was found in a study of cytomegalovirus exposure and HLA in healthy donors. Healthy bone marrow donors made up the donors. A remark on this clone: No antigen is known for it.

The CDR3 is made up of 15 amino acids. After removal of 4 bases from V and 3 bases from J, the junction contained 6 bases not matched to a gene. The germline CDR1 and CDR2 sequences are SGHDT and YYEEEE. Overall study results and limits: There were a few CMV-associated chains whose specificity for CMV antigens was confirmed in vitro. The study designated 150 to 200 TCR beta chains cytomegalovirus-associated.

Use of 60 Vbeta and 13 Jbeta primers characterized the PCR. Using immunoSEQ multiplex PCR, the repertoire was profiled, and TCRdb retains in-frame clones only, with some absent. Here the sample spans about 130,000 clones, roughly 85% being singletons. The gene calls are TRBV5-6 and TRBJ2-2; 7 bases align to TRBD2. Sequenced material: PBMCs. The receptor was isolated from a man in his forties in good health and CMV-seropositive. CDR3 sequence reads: CASSTRERYTGELFF. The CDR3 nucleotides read TGTGCCAGCAGCACGCGGGAGAGGTACACCGGGGAGCTGTTTTTT.